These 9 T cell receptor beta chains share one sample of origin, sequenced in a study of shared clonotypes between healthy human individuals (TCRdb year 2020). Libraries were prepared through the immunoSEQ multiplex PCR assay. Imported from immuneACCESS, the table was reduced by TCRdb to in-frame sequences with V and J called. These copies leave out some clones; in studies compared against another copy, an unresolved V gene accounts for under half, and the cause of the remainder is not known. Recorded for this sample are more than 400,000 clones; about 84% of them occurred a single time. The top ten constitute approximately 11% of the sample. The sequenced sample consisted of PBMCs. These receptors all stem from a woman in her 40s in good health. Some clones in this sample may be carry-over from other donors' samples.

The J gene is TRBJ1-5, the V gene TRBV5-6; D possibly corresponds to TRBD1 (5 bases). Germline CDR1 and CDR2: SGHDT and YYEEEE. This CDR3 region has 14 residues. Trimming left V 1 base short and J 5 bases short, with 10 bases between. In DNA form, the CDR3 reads TGTGCCAGCAGCTTGTGGGGCAGCTATCAGCCCCAGCATTTT. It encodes CASSLWGSYQPQHF.

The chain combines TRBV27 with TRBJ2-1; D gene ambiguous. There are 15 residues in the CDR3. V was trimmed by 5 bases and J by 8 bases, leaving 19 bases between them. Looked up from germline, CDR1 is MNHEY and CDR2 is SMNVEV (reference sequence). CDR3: CASSPFSDLVHEQFF. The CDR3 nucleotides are TGTGCCAGCAGTCCCTTTTCTGATCTTGTCCATGAGCAGTTCTTC.

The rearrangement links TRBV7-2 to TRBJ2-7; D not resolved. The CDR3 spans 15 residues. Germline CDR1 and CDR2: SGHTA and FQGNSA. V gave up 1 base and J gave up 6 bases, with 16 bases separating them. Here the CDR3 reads CASSLEPVYSAEQYF. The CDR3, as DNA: TGTGCCAGCAGCTTAGAGCCAGTCTATTCGGCCGAGCAGTACTTC.

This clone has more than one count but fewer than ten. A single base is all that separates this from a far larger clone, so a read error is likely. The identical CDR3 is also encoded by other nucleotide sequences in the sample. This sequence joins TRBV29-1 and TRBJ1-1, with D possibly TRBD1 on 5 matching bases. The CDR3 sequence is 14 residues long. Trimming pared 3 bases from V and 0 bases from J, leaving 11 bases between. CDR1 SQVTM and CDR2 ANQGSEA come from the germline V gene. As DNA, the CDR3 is TGCAGCGTTGAGAGTCAGGGTGTGAACACTGAAGCTTTCTTT. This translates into CSVESQGVNTEAFF.

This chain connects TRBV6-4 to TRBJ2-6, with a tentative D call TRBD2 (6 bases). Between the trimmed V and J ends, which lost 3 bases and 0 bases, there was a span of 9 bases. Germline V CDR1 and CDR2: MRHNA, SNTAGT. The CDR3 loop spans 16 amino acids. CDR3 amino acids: CASSEGGNSGANVLTF. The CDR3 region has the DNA TGTGCCAGCAGTGAAGGCGGGAACTCTGGGGCCAACGTCCTGACTTTC.

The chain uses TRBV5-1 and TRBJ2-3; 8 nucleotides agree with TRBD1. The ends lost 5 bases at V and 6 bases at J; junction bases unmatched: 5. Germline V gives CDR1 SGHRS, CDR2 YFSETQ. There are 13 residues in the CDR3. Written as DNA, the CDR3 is TGCGCCAGCAGGGTGACAGGGGTTGATACGCAGTATTTT. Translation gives CASRVTGVDTQYF.

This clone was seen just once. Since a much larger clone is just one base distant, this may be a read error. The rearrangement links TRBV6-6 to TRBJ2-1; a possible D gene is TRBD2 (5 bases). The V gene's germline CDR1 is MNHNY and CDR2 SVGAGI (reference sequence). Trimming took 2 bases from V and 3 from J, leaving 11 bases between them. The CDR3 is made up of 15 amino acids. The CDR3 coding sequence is TGTGCCAGCAGTTACGAGGTTGGGAGCTACAATGAGCAGTTCTTC. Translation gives CASSYEVGSYNEQFF.

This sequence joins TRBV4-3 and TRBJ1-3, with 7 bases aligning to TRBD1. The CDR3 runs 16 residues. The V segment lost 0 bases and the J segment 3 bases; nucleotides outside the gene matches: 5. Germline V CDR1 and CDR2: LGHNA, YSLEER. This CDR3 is CASSQDRGQRGNTIYF. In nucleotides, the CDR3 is TGCGCCAGCAGCCAAGATCGGGGACAGCGTGGAAACACCATATATTTT.

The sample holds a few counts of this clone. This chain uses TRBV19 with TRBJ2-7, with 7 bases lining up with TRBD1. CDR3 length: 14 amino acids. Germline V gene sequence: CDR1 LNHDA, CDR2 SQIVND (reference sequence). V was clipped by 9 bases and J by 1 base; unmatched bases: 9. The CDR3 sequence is CASCRTGRSYEQYF. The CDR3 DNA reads TGTGCCAGCTGCCGGACAGGACGGTCCTACGAGCAGTACTTC.